This passage covers 18 T cell receptor beta chains from one sample sequenced in a study of blood T cells in healthy people across ages. Together with a sample-barcoded 5' primer, a J-beta primer mix was included in a second PCR lasting 7 to 11 cycles. MiXCR, applied by TCRdb to the 5' RACE reads, yields one record per CDR3 protein. The sample has hundreds of thousands of distinct CDR3 sequences; more than 40% are singletons. The specimen sequenced was blood. The receptor set was obtained from a woman in her sixties in good health.

V gene TRBV5-1 combines with J gene TRBJ2-2, with 12 bases that match TRBD2. CDR1 and CDR2 from the germline V gene are SGHRS and YFSETQ. This CDR3 comprises 16 residues. Unmatched junction bases numbered 4, after V lost 4 bases and J lost 3 bases. This CDR3 is CASSLGLAGHTGELFF. CDR3 sequence (DNA): TGCGCCAGCAGCCTAGGACTAGCGGGACACACCGGGGAGCTGTTTTTT.

This clonotype has a handful of counts. The CDR3 spells CASSFAGGLETQYF. CDR3 DNA sequence: TGTGCCAGCAGTTTCGCGGGAGGGCTAGAGACCCAGTACTTC. This chain joins TRBV28 and TRBJ2-5; 9 positions agree with TRBD2. Germline CDR1 MDHEN, CDR2 SYDVKM. There are 14 residues in the CDR3. Trimming took 3 bases from V and 4 from J; bases not matched to a gene: 3. The variable domain in full, completed from reference TRBV28 and TRBJ2-5, reads DVKVTQSSRYLVKRTGEKVFLECVQDMDHENMFWYRQDPGLGLRLIYFSYDVKMKEKGDIPEGYSVSREKKERFSLILESASTNQTSMYLCASSFAGGLETQYFGPGTRLLVL.

The chain joins TRBV7-9 to TRBJ2-7, with a tentative D call TRBD2 (5 bases). V was shortened by 2 bases and J by 2 bases, with 19 bases between the two germline ends. Germline CDR1 reads SEHNR; CDR2 reads FQNEAQ (reference sequence). This CDR3 comprises 17 residues. The CDR3 is CASSLSVDWENPYEQYF. CDR3 DNA sequence: TGTGCCAGCAGCTTAAGCGTTGATTGGGAGAACCCCTACGAGCAGTACTTC.

V gene TRBV27 combines with J gene TRBJ2-5; 8 bases fit TRBD1. The germline gives CDR1 MNHEY, CDR2 SMNVEV (reference sequence). The CDR3 runs 15 residues. The V gene end was trimmed by 6 bases and the J gene end by 2 bases; junction bases not matched to a gene: 8. In DNA form, the CDR3 reads TGTGCCAGCAGCGCACAGGGGGTGTTACAAGAGACCCAGTACTTC. This encodes CASSAQGVLQETQYF.

The V and J genes are TRBV20-1 and TRBJ2-7, with D perhaps matching TRBD1 (6 bases). The CDR3 is 15 residues long. Deletions cut 4 bases from V and 5 bases from J, with 21 bases between. CDR1 and CDR2 from the germline V gene are DFQATT and SNEGSKA (reference sequence). The CDR3 nucleotides read TGCAGTGCTACCAGGACAGCCCTACAGTCCGACGAGCAGTACTTC. It is translated as CSATRTALQSDEQYF.

The J gene is TRBJ2-7, the V gene TRBV20-1; D may be TRBD2 (5 bases). The V end was cut by 1 base, the J end by 0 bases, with 10 bases between. There are 14 residues in the CDR3. Germline values: CDR1 DFQATT, CDR2 SNEGSKA (reference sequence). The CDR3 protein is CSARGTFRSYEQYF. The CDR3 DNA reads TGCAGTGCTAGAGGGACTTTCCGCTCCTACGAGCAGTACTTC.

V gene TRBV6-2 or TRBV6-3 combines with J gene TRBJ2-2; D possibly corresponds to TRBD2 (6 bases). This CDR3 is 14 amino acids long. V was shortened by 7 bases and J by 2 bases, with 11 bases between the two germline ends. Germline CDR1 is MNHEY and CDR2 is SVGEGT. CDR3 residues: CASTWTTNTGELFF. DNA for the CDR3: TGTGCCAGCACCTGGACTACCAACACCGGGGAGCTGTTTTTT.

On this clonotype itself: A read error may produce the germline difference seen at one junction end. In DNA form, the CDR3 reads TGTGCCAGCGGGGAGACGGGGGCTGTCTATGGCCACACCTTC. The encoded protein is CASGETGAVYGHTF. The gene calls are TRBV28 and TRBJ1-2, with D perhaps matching TRBD1 (6 bases). Germline assignment: CDR1 MDHEN and CDR2 SYDVKM. There are 14 residues in the CDR3.

This clonotype has ten or more counts. This chain connects TRBV29-1 to TRBJ2-5; the D gene is possibly TRBD2 (6 bases). This CDR3 has 8 amino acids. CDR1 is SQVTM and CDR2 is ANQGSEA in the germline V gene. With 6 bases removed from V and 13 bases from J, the gap between germline ends came to 9 bases. DNA of the CDR3: TGCAGCGTGGAGGGATGGTACTTC. As protein: CSVEGWYF.

The chain is built from TRBV12-3 or TRBV12-4 and TRBJ1-5; a possible D gene is TRBD1 (6 bases). The CDR3 has 15 amino acids. V shed 6 bases and J shed 3 bases, with 15 bases lying between them. Written as DNA, the CDR3 is TGTGCCAGCAGCCCACGACAGGTGCCCAATCAGCCCCAGCATTTT. Translated: CASSPRQVPNQPQHF.

This clonotype occurred a few times. The chain employs TRBV24-1 and TRBJ2-3, with a tentative D call TRBD1 (5 bases). This CDR3 is 13 amino acids long. The V gene lost 8 bases and the J gene lost 2 bases, with 10 bases spanning the gap. CDR1 and CDR2 (germline): KGHDR, SFDVKD. The CDR3 DNA reads TGTGCCACCACAGGGCGCAACACAGATACGCAGTATTTT. Translated, it gives CATTGRNTDTQYF.

This clonotype was counted once. This may be a read error, as it is one base from a much larger clone. V and J are TRBV20-1 and TRBJ2-7, with TRBD2 matching 14 bases. CDR1 is DFQATT and CDR2 is SNEGSKA in the germline V gene (reference sequence). Germline trimming cut 6 bases from V and 8 bases from J; bases unmatched to any gene: 6. This CDR3 spans 13 amino acids. DNA of the CDR3: TGCAGTGCAGTCGGGACTAGCGGGAGTAAGCAGTACTTC. Translation gives CSAVGTSGSKQYF.

This chain connects TRBV6-6 to TRBJ2-5; D perhaps matches TRBD2 (6 bases). The germline V gene encodes CDR1 MNHNY and CDR2 SVGAGI (reference sequence). The CDR3 loop spans 14 amino acids. With 2 bases removed from V and 4 bases from J, the gap between germline ends came to 11 bases. The CDR3 loop reads CASSYGVRGETQYF. The CDR3 DNA reads as TGTGCCAGCAGTTACGGGGTGCGGGGAGAGACCCAGTACTTC.

J is TRBJ2-3 and V is TRBV4-1, with D uncertain. The germline V and J ends were trimmed by 0 bases and 1 base, with 8 bases remaining between them. In germline, CDR1 is MGHRA, CDR2 YSYEKL. This CDR3 comprises 15 residues. In DNA, the CDR3 is TGCGCCAGCAGCCAAGACTATGCTCGCACAGATACGCAGTATTTT. It translates to CASSQDYARTDTQYF.

This clonotype was recorded a few times. This sequence joins TRBV20-1 and TRBJ2-3; TRBD2 matches at 12 bases. The CDR3 length is 18 residues. Per the germline V gene, CDR1 is DFQATT and CDR2 is SNEGSKA (reference sequence). V lost 1 base, J lost 1 base, and 9 bases stayed unmatched. CDR3 in amino acids: CSARASGRAGSGTDTQYF. The CDR3 DNA sequence: TGCAGTGCTAGAGCTAGCGGGAGGGCCGGGAGCGGCACAGATACGCAGTATTTT.

This chain links TRBV5-1 with TRBJ2-1, with 8 bases that match TRBD2. There are 16 residues in the CDR3. Germline V CDR1 and CDR2: SGHRS, YFSETQ. V gave up 4 bases and J gave up 4 bases; unmatched junction bases: 10. CDR3 sequence (DNA): TGCGCCAGCAGCAGGCTTCCGGGGGGGGGTTACAATGAGCAGTTCTTC. It yields the protein CASSRLPGGGYNEQFF.

A word on this clonotype: A read error may account for a junction end that differs from germline. CDR3 in amino acids: CASSLGRGQATYNEQFF. CDR3 sequence (DNA): TGTGCCAGTAGCCTAGGGCGGGGGCAGGCGACCTACAATGAGCAGTTCTTC. This chain links TRBV3-1 with TRBJ2-1, with D possibly being TRBD2 (7 bases). Looked up from germline, CDR1 is LGHDT and CDR2 is YNNKEL (reference sequence). This CDR3 spans 17 amino acids.

The chain uses TRBV20-1 and TRBJ2-7; D not resolved. The end of the DNA fits TRBJ2-5 better, so the J call may be wrong. CDR1 DFQATT and CDR2 SNEGSKA come from the germline V gene (reference sequence). CDR3 size: 12 residues. CDR3 in amino acids: CSARQARETQYF. The CDR3 DNA reads as TGCAGTGCTAGACAAGCCCGGGAGACCCAGTACTTC.